This T cell receptor (beta chain) came from a study of monozygotic twins with inflammatory bowel disease. Notes on the study in general: Researchers report that IBD patients shared fewer clonotypes with others than healthy twins, especially amid disease activity. Findings did not support one strong IBD-associated signal or clonotype. On the inverse Simpson index, IBD patients scored lower for TCRbeta diversity than healthy co-twins.

Germline CDR1 reads DFQATT; CDR2 reads SNEGSKA (reference sequence). There are 15 residues in the CDR3. Whole-blood total RNA was extracted without T cell sorting. With the 5' RACE reads reprocessed, TCRdb shows one record per CDR3 protein and no DNA. Its table lists about 350,000 distinct CDR3 sequences. Of note for this clonotype: The antigen is undetermined.

The clonotype was recovered from a human donor with ulcerative colitis or Crohn's disease, or a healthy co-twin of an affected twin (not recorded which). The chain carries TRBV20-1 and TRBJ1-4; TCRdb's D gene call, TRBD1, goes unchecked for lack of DNA. Sequencing was performed on blood. The CDR3 protein is CSARLPGTGDEKLFF.